This TCR beta chain emerged from a study of vaccination and CD4 T cells after COVID-19. TCRdb recomputed calls from the PCR reads with MiXCR, one row per CDR3 protein. The sample includes approximately 40,000 distinct CDR3 sequences, about 35% of them seen just once. Described time point: late sampling 161 to 241 days after vaccination in three convalescent patients. Germline values: CDR1 SNHLY, CDR2 FYNNEI. There are 13 residues in the CDR3. J lost 7 bases, V lost 6 bases, and 3 bases had no gene match. The sequences come from CD4+ T cells from blood, collected about 7 months after SARS-CoV-2 vaccination. J is TRBJ1-5 and V is TRBV2, with 10 bases matching TRBD1. This clonotype originated in a human donor who had recovered from COVID-19. The CDR3 reads CASRGQGSQPQHF. The DNA of the CDR3 is TGTGCCAGCAGGGGACAGGGGTCCCAGCCCCAGCATTTT.